Reported below is one T cell receptor (beta chain). The sample belongs to a study of blood T cell repertoires in COVID-19. Study context: The cDNA or gDNA used as material had been derived from T cells, B-cell-depleted T cells, or PBMCs.

Data came from immunoSEQ multiplex PCR; TCRdb stores just in-frame clones and leaves some out. Of a few hundred thousand clones listed, around 88% are singletons. The sequenced sample was peripheral blood. The clonotype originates from a woman in her thirties who had recovered from COVID-19.

The CDR3 DNA sequence: TGTGCCAGCTCACCACCGGCTTCGGGTGTGGAGACTGAAGCTTTCTTT. It translates to CASSPPASGVETEAFF. The chain couples TRBV18 to TRBJ1-1; D ambiguous. Trimming took 0 bases from V and 5 from J, leaving 16 bases between them. CDR3 length: 16 residues. The germline V gene has CDR1 KGHSH and CDR2 LQKENI.